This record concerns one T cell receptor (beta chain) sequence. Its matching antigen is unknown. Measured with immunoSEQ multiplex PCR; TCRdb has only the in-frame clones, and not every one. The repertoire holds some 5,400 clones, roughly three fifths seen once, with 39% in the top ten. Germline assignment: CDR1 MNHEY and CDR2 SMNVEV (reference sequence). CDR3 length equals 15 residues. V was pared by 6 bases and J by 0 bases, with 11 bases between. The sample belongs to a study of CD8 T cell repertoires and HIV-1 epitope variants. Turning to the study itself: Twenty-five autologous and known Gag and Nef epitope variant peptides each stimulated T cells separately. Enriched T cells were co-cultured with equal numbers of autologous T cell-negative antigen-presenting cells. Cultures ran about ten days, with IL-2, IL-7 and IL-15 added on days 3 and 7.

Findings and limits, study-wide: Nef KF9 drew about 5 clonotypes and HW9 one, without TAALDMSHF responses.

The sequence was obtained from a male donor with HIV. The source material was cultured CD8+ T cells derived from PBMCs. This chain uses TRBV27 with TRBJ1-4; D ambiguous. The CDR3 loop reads CASSQEGSTNEKLFF. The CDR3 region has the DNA TGTGCCAGCAGCCAAGAGGGTTCAACTAATGAAAAACTGTTTTTT.